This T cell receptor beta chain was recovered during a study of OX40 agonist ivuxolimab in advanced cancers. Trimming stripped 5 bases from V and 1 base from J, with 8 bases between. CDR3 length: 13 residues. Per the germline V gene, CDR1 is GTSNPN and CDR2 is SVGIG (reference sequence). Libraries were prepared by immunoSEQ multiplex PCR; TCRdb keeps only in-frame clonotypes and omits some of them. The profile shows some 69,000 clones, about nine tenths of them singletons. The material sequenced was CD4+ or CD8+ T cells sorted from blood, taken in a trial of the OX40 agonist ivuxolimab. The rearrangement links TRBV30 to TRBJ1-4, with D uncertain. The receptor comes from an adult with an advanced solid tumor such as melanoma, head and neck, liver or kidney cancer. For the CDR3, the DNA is TGTGCCTGGGCCGGAGGAACTAATGAAAAACTGTTTTTT. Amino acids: CAWAGGTNEKLFF.